The 20 T cell receptor beta chains listed next were all sequenced from one sample in a study of blood T cell repertoires in COVID-19. Profiled with immunoSEQ multiplex PCR; TCRdb holds only in-frame clones, not every one. The data hold approximately 170,000 clones, with roughly 86% observed a single time. The sample was peripheral blood. The receptors stem from a man aged 65 to 79 with acute or convalescent COVID-19.

The chain is built from TRBV29-1 and TRBJ2-7, with 8 bases matching TRBD2. CDR1 and CDR2 from the germline V gene are SQVTM and ANQGSEA. V was pared by 4 bases and J by 5 bases, with 7 bases of the junction left unmatched. This CDR3 comprises 13 residues. The CDR3 region has the DNA TGCAGCGTTGGGGGACTAGAGATCAACGAGCAGTACTTC. Amino acid sequence: CSVGGLEINEQYF.

This chain links TRBV6-5 with TRBJ1-1; TRBD1 might be the D (6 bases). The V end lost 0 bases, the J end lost 5 bases, and 13 bases lay between the germline ends. The CDR3 extends over 15 amino acids. Germline assignment: CDR1 MNHEY and CDR2 SVGAGI. The chain's CDR3 is CASSYSRGGETEAFF. As DNA, the CDR3 is TGTGCCAGCAGTTACTCCAGGGGAGGGGAGACTGAAGCTTTCTTT.

V is TRBV18 and J is TRBJ2-7; TRBD1 might be the D (6 bases). Trimming stripped 3 bases from V and 3 bases from J, with 12 bases between. Germline V gene sequence: CDR1 KGHSH, CDR2 LQKENI. CDR3 size: 14 residues. CDR3 residues: CASSPNRAFYEQYF. The DNA for the CDR3 is TGTGCCAGCTCACCGAACAGGGCGTTCTACGAGCAGTACTTC.

The chain combines TRBV28 with TRBJ1-2, with unresolved D. Trimming cost V 2 bases and J 8 bases, with 9 bases left between them. The CDR3 has 12 amino acids. Looked up from germline, CDR1 is MDHEN and CDR2 is SYDVKM. The CDR3 sequence: CASSLAGIGYTF. Here the CDR3 DNA reads TGTGCCAGCAGTTTAGCGGGAATCGGCTACACCTTC.

The gene calls are TRBV6-1 and TRBJ2-7, with 10 bases fitting TRBD2. The CDR3 is 18 amino acids. V lost 0 bases to trimming and J lost 4 bases; unmatched junction nucleotides: 12. CDR1 MNHNS and CDR2 SASEGT come from the germline V gene. Here the CDR3 reads CASSEALRSSGSIYEQYF. CDR3 bases: TGTGCCAGCAGTGAAGCGCTTCGGTCTAGCGGGAGTATTTACGAGCAGTACTTC.

This chain uses TRBV7-9 with TRBJ1-5, with 8 nucleotides matching TRBD1. CDR1 SEHNR and CDR2 FQNEAQ come from the germline V gene (reference sequence). The V segment lost 6 bases and the J segment 6 bases; nucleotides outside the gene matches: 7. This CDR3 contains 14 residues. In DNA, the CDR3 is TGTGCCAGCAGTGCCACAGGGGGTTTTCAGCCCCAGCATTTT. It is translated as CASSATGGFQPQHF. The variable domain in full, with the rest retrieved from reference TRBV7-9 and TRBJ1-5, is DTGVSQNPRHKITKRGQNVTFRCDPISEHNRLYWYRQTLGQGPEFLTYFQNEAQLEKSRLLSDRFSAERPKGSFSTLEIQRTEQGDSAMYLCASSATGGFQPQHFGDGTRLSIL.

The rearrangement links TRBV6-5 to TRBJ1-2, with unresolved D. CDR1 and CDR2 (germline): MNHEY, SVGAGI. V was clipped by 0 bases and J by 13 bases, with 15 bases between them. The CDR3 sequence is 13 residues long. CDR3 in amino acids: CASSYSPGQSSTF. DNA of the CDR3: TGTGCCAGCAGTTACTCGCCAGGCCAGAGCTCCACCTTC.

This chain joins TRBV7-9 and TRBJ2-1; D may be TRBD2 (5 bases). This CDR3 is built from 14 residues. Per germline, CDR1 SEHNR and CDR2 FQNEAQ (reference sequence). The germline V and J ends were trimmed by 8 bases and 0 bases, with 11 bases remaining between them. In DNA, the CDR3 is TGTGCCAGCTTAAAAGGACTCTCCTACAATGAGCAGTTCTTC. Protein product: CASLKGLSYNEQFF. The full variable domain, its missing parts supplied by reference TRBV7-9 and TRBJ2-1, is DTGVSQNPRHKITKRGQNVTFRCDPISEHNRLYWYRQTLGQGPEFLTYFQNEAQLEKSRLLSDRFSAERPKGSFSTLEIQRTEQGDSAMYLCASLKGLSYNEQFFGPGTRLTVL.

The chain employs TRBV19 and TRBJ1-2, with a possible D match to TRBD1 (5 bases). CDR1 and CDR2 (germline): LNHDA, SQIVND (reference sequence). This CDR3 spans 15 amino acids. V lost 7 bases, J lost 6 bases, and 21 bases lay in between. The CDR3 protein is CASIDLGGAIDGYTF. In DNA form, the CDR3 reads TGTGCCAGTATTGATTTGGGTGGGGCGATCGATGGCTACACCTTC.

This rearrangement joins TRBV9 to TRBJ2-1; the D is unclear. Trimming removed 3 bases at V and 2 bases at J, with 12 bases between. The CDR3 length is 15 residues. Germline CDR1 reads SGDLS; CDR2 reads YYNGEE. The CDR3: CASSARFFTYNEQFF. CDR3 sequence (DNA): TGTGCCAGCAGCGCCAGGTTTTTCACCTACAATGAGCAGTTCTTC.

The chain is built from TRBV7-2 and TRBJ2-5; perhaps TRBD1 as D (6 bases). The CDR3 is 12 amino acids. V was pared by 8 bases and J by 6 bases, with 13 bases between. Germline-derived CDR1 and CDR2 are SGHTA and FQGNSA. The CDR3 DNA sequence: TGTGCCAGCGGATACAGGGATCAGACCCAGTACTTC. Residues: CASGYRDQTQYF.

V gene TRBV27 combines with J gene TRBJ2-5; no clear D. Trimming pared 2 bases from V and 3 bases from J, leaving 7 bases between. The CDR3 length is 13 residues. CDR1 is MNHEY and CDR2 is SMNVEV in the germline V gene (reference sequence). The CDR3, as DNA: TGTGCCAGCAGTTTACGGTCTGAAGAGACCCAGTACTTC. Amino acids: CASSLRSEETQYF.

In this sample, this clone turned up a few times. As DNA, the CDR3 is TGTGCCACCAGTGATTGGCTCACAGATACGCAGTATTTT. Residues: CATSDWLTDTQYF. The chain recombines TRBV24-1 with TRBJ2-3; D gene unclear. CDR1 and CDR2 from the germline V gene are KGHDR and SFDVKD. The CDR3 runs to 13 residues. V gave up 2 bases and J gave up 2 bases, with 4 bases separating them.

The rearrangement joins TRBV18 to TRBJ1-4, with D possibly matching TRBD1 (5 bases). Trimming cost V 8 bases and J 5 bases, with 15 bases left between them. Germline V CDR1 and CDR2: KGHSH, LQKENI. The CDR3 runs 14 residues. The CDR3 reads CASAPTDSNEKLFF. The CDR3 region has the DNA TGTGCCAGCGCCCCGACAGACTCGAATGAAAAACTGTTTTTT.

The chain uses TRBV5-1 and TRBJ2-1; 9 bases line up with TRBD2. The CDR3 totals 15 residues. The germline V gene encodes CDR1 SGHRS and CDR2 YFSETQ. V lost 1 base and J lost 9; bases outside the gene matches: 8. In nucleotides, the CDR3 is TGCGCCAGCAGCTTGTTGCGGGAGGGCCTTGGTGAGCAGTTCTTC. This codes for CASSLLREGLGEQFF.

The V call is TRBV4-3, the J call TRBJ2-1; D not certain. CDR1 is LGHNA, CDR2 YSLEER, per germline. The CDR3 extends over 14 amino acids. The V end lost 1 base, the J end lost 10 bases, and 14 bases lay between the germline ends. The CDR3 is CASSQAIQASEQFF. The CDR3 coding sequence is TGCGCCAGCAGCCAAGCGATCCAGGCAAGCGAGCAGTTCTTC.

This chain uses TRBV28 with TRBJ1-5; 9 positions agree with TRBD1. CDR1 is MDHEN, CDR2 SYDVKM, per germline. The J segment lost 0 bases and the V segment lost 6 bases, leaving 9 bases of the junction unmatched. CDR3 size: 17 residues. The CDR3 DNA reads TGTGCCAGCAGGGCACCCCTACAGGGGGCTAGCAATCAGCCCCAGCATTTT. Translation gives CASRAPLQGASNQPQHF.

In regard to this clone: Other DNA sequences in the sample encode the same CDR3. V and J are TRBV12-5 and TRBJ1-2; 8 positions agree with TRBD1. V lost 3 bases and J lost 8; bases outside the gene matches: 5. CDR3 length: 13 amino acids. Germline lookup yields CDR1 LGHNT and CDR2 FRNRAP. CDR3: CASGFGQGGGYTF. CDR3 coding DNA: TGTGCTAGTGGTTTCGGACAGGGAGGGGGCTACACCTTC. The whole variable domain, remainder taken from reference TRBV12-5 and TRBJ1-2, is DARVTQTPRHKVTEMGQEVTMRCQPILGHNTVFWYRQTMMQGLELLAYFRNRAPLDDSGMPKDRFSAEMPDATLATLKIQPSEPRDSAVYFCASGFGQGGGYTFGSGTRLTVV.

The chain couples TRBV30 to TRBJ2-5; TRBD2 matches 10 bases. This CDR3 comprises 16 residues. In germline, CDR1 is GTSNPN, CDR2 SVGIG (reference sequence). Unmatched junction bases numbered 10, after V lost 2 bases and J lost 4 bases. The CDR3 nucleotides are TGTGCCTGGAGTCCACCGGCGGGACTAGCGATAGAGACCCAGTACTTC. This sequence encodes CAWSPPAGLAIETQYF.

This clone was seen a single time. The gene calls are TRBV4-2 and TRBJ2-5, with 10 positions matching TRBD1. Trimming at V came to 3 bases and at J to 4 bases, leaving 8 bases not matched to a gene. Germline V gene sequence: CDR1 LGHNA, CDR2 YNFKEQ. The CDR3 has 16 amino acids. This CDR3 reads CASSQGKTGGLETQYF. The DNA for the CDR3 is TGTGCCAGCAGCCAGGGCAAGACAGGGGGCCTAGAGACCCAGTACTTC.